Below are 28 T cell receptor beta chains sequenced from a single sample in a study of beta chain features in type 1 diabetes. The authors reverse transcribed all of the isolated RNA, so sequencing captured expressed TCRB transcripts. Generated by immunoSEQ multiplex PCR, the TCRdb table keeps only in-frame clones and is missing some. The table records roughly 230,000 clones, 9.6% of them present only once. Sequenced: naive CD4+ T cells from blood. These receptors were collected from a woman between 18 and 30 years old in good health.

This clone was seen a few times. The chain links TRBV15 to TRBJ2-5; TRBD1 matches 9 bases. Germline V CDR1 and CDR2: LNHNV, YYDKDF (reference sequence). V shed 2 bases and J 1 base; nucleotides not matched to a gene: 8. The CDR3 length is 17 residues. The CDR3 region is CATSRLLPGQGQETQYF. DNA of the CDR3: TGTGCCACCAGCAGACTCCTACCGGGACAGGGCCAAGAGACCCAGTACTTC.

The sample holds a few counts of this clone. The chain couples TRBV2 to TRBJ2-7; D is unclear. Germline CDR1 and CDR2: SNHLY and FYNNEI. V shed 7 bases and J shed 2 bases, with 15 bases lying between them. This CDR3 comprises 14 residues. In DNA, the CDR3 is TGTGCCAGCACCGGATCAGAGGATCCCTACGAGCAGTACTTC. Translating gives CASTGSEDPYEQYF. The variable domain in full, with the rest retrieved from reference TRBV2 and TRBJ2-7, is EPEVTQTPSHQVTQMGQEVILRCVPISNHLYFYWYRQILGQKVEFLVSFYNNEISEKSEIFDDQFSVERPDGSNFTLKIRSTKLEDSAMYFCASTGSEDPYEQYFGPGTRLTVT.

The chain recombines TRBV2 with TRBJ1-1; D perhaps matches TRBD1 (6 bases). The CDR3 is 14 residues long. Germline-derived CDR1 and CDR2 are SNHLY and FYNNEI. V gave up 1 base and J gave up 4 bases, with 10 bases separating them. The DNA for the CDR3 is TGTGCCAGCAGTGAAGTCGGCAGGGGCACTGAAGCTTTCTTT. Protein: CASSEVGRGTEAFF.

This clone was seen only a few times. The J gene is TRBJ2-5, the V gene TRBV29-1; 8 nucleotides agree with TRBD2. Per the germline V gene, CDR1 is SQVTM and CDR2 is ANQGSEA. The CDR3 runs to 17 residues. V gave up 4 bases and J gave up 0 bases; unmatched junction bases: 13. The CDR3 DNA reads TGCAGCGTTGGGGCCAGGGAGCGGGGGAAGTACCAAGAGACCCAGTACTTC. As protein: CSVGARERGKYQETQYF.

This rearrangement joins TRBV9 to TRBJ2-5; no definite D call. Germline CDR1 and CDR2: SGDLS and YYNGEE. Deletions cut 2 bases from V and 0 bases from J, with 5 bases between. This CDR3 spans 13 amino acids. The CDR3 DNA follows: TGTGCCAGCAGCGTTTCGGACCAAGAGACCCAGTACTTC. Its protein is CASSVSDQETQYF.

The chain carries TRBV6-5 and TRBJ2-3; a weak D match, TRBD1 (5 bases). The CDR3 length is 15 residues. Trimming took off 2 bases at V and 3 bases at J, with 12 bases between the two ends. Per the germline V gene, CDR1 is MNHEY and CDR2 is SVGAGI. The DNA of the CDR3 is TGTGCCAGCAGTTACCGGGCAGGGTATACAGATACGCAGTATTTT. It encodes CASSYRAGYTDTQYF.

This clone appeared a few times. V is TRBV7-2 and J is TRBJ1-3; 8 positions agree with TRBD1. V trimming: 5 bases; J trimming: 0 bases; junction bases outside the gene matches: 6. Germline CDR1 is SGHTA and CDR2 is FQGNSA. The CDR3 is 16 amino acids. CDR3 DNA: TGTGCCAGCAGCAAGACAGGGGTGATCTCTGGAAACACCATATATTTT. It translates to CASSKTGVISGNTIYF.

In its sample, this clone was seen a few times. The gene calls are TRBV4-1 and TRBJ1-1; possibly TRBD1 for D (6 bases). Trimming pared 2 bases from V and 8 bases from J, leaving 12 bases between. This CDR3 comprises 13 residues. From germline, CDR1 is MGHRA and CDR2 YSYEKL. CDR3 nucleotides: TGCGCCAGCAGCCAAATCTTTGGACAGGAAGCTTTCTTT. Its protein is CASSQIFGQEAFF.

This clone turned up a few times. This chain links TRBV29-1 with TRBJ1-1; possible D gene TRBD1, 6 bases. This CDR3 is built from 15 residues. The V end lost 3 bases, the J end lost 2 bases, and 16 bases lay between the germline ends. Germline V gene data show CDR1 as SQVTM and CDR2 as ANQGSEA. CDR3 amino acids: CSVDIRGGVNTEAFF. The CDR3 coding sequence is TGCAGCGTTGACATAAGGGGGGGGGTTAACACTGAAGCTTTCTTT.

The V call is TRBV19, the J call TRBJ2-5; the D gene is possibly TRBD1 (5 bases). The CDR3 length is 13 residues. The V gene lost 8 bases and the J gene lost 2 bases, with 12 bases spanning the gap. CDR1 is LNHDA, CDR2 SQIVND, per germline (reference sequence). The CDR3 is CASGQTVQETQYF. CDR3 bases: TGTGCCAGTGGCCAGACAGTTCAAGAGACCCAGTACTTC.

This clone was recorded many times. The V gene is TRBV7-9, the J gene TRBJ2-1; TRBD2 matches at 10 bases. Germline loops: CDR1 SEHNR, CDR2 FQNEAQ (reference sequence). This CDR3 has 14 amino acids. V shed 4 bases and J 7 bases; nucleotides not matched to a gene: 4. In DNA form, the CDR3 reads TGTGCCAGCAGCTGGGGACTAGCGCAGAATGAGCAGTTCTTC. Amino acid sequence: CASSWGLAQNEQFF. Full variable domain (remainder filled in from reference TRBV7-9 and TRBJ2-1): DTGVSQNPRHKITKRGQNVTFRCDPISEHNRLYWYRQTLGQGPEFLTYFQNEAQLEKSRLLSDRFSAERPKGSFSTLEIQRTEQGDSAMYLCASSWGLAQNEQFFGPGTRLTVL.

The chain is built from TRBV7-2 and TRBJ2-2, with D possibly TRBD2 on 5 matching bases. V shed 1 base and J shed 5 bases, with 8 bases lying between them. The CDR3 is made up of 14 amino acids. CDR1 SGHTA and CDR2 FQGNSA come from the germline V gene. CDR3 amino acids: CASSLDAGTGELFF. DNA of the CDR3: TGTGCCAGCAGCTTAGATGCGGGTACCGGGGAGCTGTTTTTT.

This clone has a handful of counts. The genes are TRBV2 and TRBJ1-1; D not certain. The CDR3 extends over 14 amino acids. Trimming left V 7 bases short and J 1 base short, with 13 bases between. CDR1 and CDR2 (germline): SNHLY, FYNNEI. This CDR3 is CASTPSVRNTEAFF. Here the CDR3 DNA reads TGTGCCAGCACCCCCTCCGTTCGGAACACTGAAGCTTTCTTT.

This clone was counted a few times. This chain uses TRBV19 with TRBJ1-5; the match to TRBD1 covers 8 bases. Germline assignment: CDR1 LNHDA and CDR2 SQIVND (reference sequence). V dropped 7 bases and J dropped 7; count of bases not matched to a gene: 15. The CDR3 sequence is 16 residues long. The CDR3 here is CASTRTGTGSGQPQHF. The CDR3 DNA reads TGTGCCAGTACCCGAACCGGGACAGGTTCCGGACAGCCCCAGCATTTT. Together with reference TRBV19 and TRBJ1-5, the CDR3 gives the full variable domain: DGGITQSPKYLFRKEGQNVTLSCEQNLNHDAMYWYRQDPGQGLRLIYYSQIVNDFQKGDIAEGYSVSREKKESFPLTVTSAQKNPTAFYLCASTRTGTGSGQPQHFGDGTRLSIL.

This clone was counted only a few times. The J gene is TRBJ1-1, the V gene TRBV5-1; TRBD1 aligns across 7 bases. Germline V gene lookup returns CDR1 SGHRS and CDR2 YFSETQ. CDR3 length: 14 residues. Unmatched junction bases numbered 6, after V lost 4 bases and J lost 3 bases. CDR3 DNA sequence: TGCGCCAGCAGCCTACAGGGGAGTGACACTGAAGCTTTCTTT. Its protein is CASSLQGSDTEAFF.

The rearrangement uses TRBV18 and TRBJ2-4; 11 bases map to TRBD2. Unmatched junction bases numbered 6, after V lost 5 bases and J lost 0 bases. The CDR3 extends over 17 amino acids. Looked up from germline, CDR1 is KGHSH and CDR2 is LQKENI. CDR3 nucleotides: TGTGCCAGCTCAGAACTAGCGGGGGTCCCAGCCAAAAACATTCAGTACTTC. Residues: CASSELAGVPAKNIQYF.

Only a few counts were recorded for this clone. The chain joins TRBV30 to TRBJ1-3, with D possibly matching TRBD1 (6 bases). CDR3 length: 17 amino acids. Germline-derived CDR1 and CDR2 are GTSNPN and SVGIG (reference sequence). Trimming removed 4 bases at V and 0 bases at J, with 19 bases between. DNA of the CDR3: TGTGCCTGGACGAAAGGGGGTACTCCTTTCTCTGGAAACACCATATATTTT. This sequence encodes CAWTKGGTPFSGNTIYF.

Here the CDR3 DNA reads TGTGCCAGCAGTTTTCGCGGGACTAGCGGTCAAGAGACCCAGTACTTC. Translation gives CASSFRGTSGQETQYF. This chain joins TRBV28 and TRBJ2-5; 11 bases agree with TRBD2. CDR1 is MDHEN, CDR2 SYDVKM, per germline. This CDR3 is 16 amino acids long. The J segment lost 2 bases and the V segment lost 3 bases, leaving 5 bases of the junction unmatched.

This clone came up many times. The chain couples TRBV7-9 to TRBJ2-6; D is undetermined. The CDR3 extends over 15 amino acids. CDR1 is SEHNR, CDR2 FQNEAQ, per germline (reference sequence). V was trimmed by 1 base and J by 1 base, leaving 5 bases between them. The CDR3 here is CASSLGQSGANVLTF. CDR3 DNA sequence: TGTGCCAGCAGCTTAGGGCAGTCTGGGGCCAACGTCCTGACTTTC.

This clone was seen a handful of times. The rearrangement uses TRBV5-1 and TRBJ2-1; 11 nucleotides agree with TRBD2. Germline V gene lookup returns CDR1 SGHRS and CDR2 YFSETQ. V shed 5 bases, J shed 4 bases, and the junction held 8 bases outside the gene matches. This CDR3 region has 16 residues. CDR3 region: CASSFGRLAGYNEQFF. In DNA, the CDR3 is TGCGCCAGCAGTTTCGGTCGACTAGCGGGGTACAATGAGCAGTTCTTC.

The chain recombines TRBV18 with TRBJ2-1, with D maybe TRBD2 (5 bases). CDR3 length: 15 amino acids. Germline loops: CDR1 KGHSH, CDR2 LQKENI. The ends were cut back, 3 bases at V and 0 bases at J, with 9 bases in the middle. CDR3 DNA: TGTGCCAGCTCACCGAAGGCGGGCTCCTACAATGAGCAGTTCTTC. Protein product: CASSPKAGSYNEQFF.

Only a few counts were recorded for this clone. The CDR3 protein is CASSSTARGLGQPQHF. Written as DNA, the CDR3 is TGTGCCAGCAGTTCCACAGCGAGGGGGCTCGGTCAGCCCCAGCATTTT. The chain couples TRBV28 to TRBJ1-5, with 7 bases identical to TRBD1. From germline, CDR1 is MDHEN and CDR2 SYDVKM. After removal of 4 bases from V and 6 bases from J, the junction contained 12 bases not matched to a gene. This CDR3 comprises 16 residues.

This chain joins TRBV7-9 and TRBJ1-2, with 7 positions matching TRBD1. Germline V gene sequence: CDR1 SEHNR, CDR2 FQNEAQ (reference sequence). This CDR3 is built from 15 residues. The ends lost 4 bases at V and 6 bases at J; junction bases unmatched: 11. CDR3 residues: CASSSDREGIHGYTF. CDR3 nucleotide sequence: TGTGCCAGCAGCTCAGACAGGGAAGGAATCCATGGCTACACCTTC. Using reference TRBV7-9 and TRBJ1-2 for the parts outside the CDR3, the full variable domain is DTGVSQNPRHKITKRGQNVTFRCDPISEHNRLYWYRQTLGQGPEFLTYFQNEAQLEKSRLLSDRFSAERPKGSFSTLEIQRTEQGDSAMYLCASSSDREGIHGYTFGSGTRLTVV.

This rearrangement joins TRBV6-1 to TRBJ1-2; D gene unclear. There are 14 residues in the CDR3. V was pared by 4 bases and J by 0 bases, with 9 bases between. Germline assignment: CDR1 MNHNS and CDR2 SASEGT. CDR3: CASSVEWSNYGYTF. The CDR3 DNA sequence: TGTGCCAGCAGTGTAGAGTGGTCTAACTATGGCTACACCTTC.

This clone was picked up a small number of times. The chain combines TRBV28 with TRBJ2-7, with a weak D call TRBD2 (5 bases). The V gene lost 7 bases and the J gene lost 3 bases, with 13 bases spanning the gap. The germline CDR1 and CDR2 sequences are MDHEN and SYDVKM. The CDR3 totals 13 residues. Written as DNA, the CDR3 is TGTGCCAGCACCGGAGGAGCGAACTACGAGCAGTACTTC. It codes for CASTGGANYEQYF. Complete variable domain (other parts from reference TRBV28 and TRBJ2-7): DVKVTQSSRYLVKRTGEKVFLECVQDMDHENMFWYRQDPGLGLRLIYFSYDVKMKEKGDIPEGYSVSREKKERFSLILESASTNQTSMYLCASTGGANYEQYFGPGTRLTVT.

This clone was recorded a few times. The chain recombines TRBV19 with TRBJ2-7; TRBD1 matches 8 bases. The CDR3 runs 17 residues. Germline lookup yields CDR1 LNHDA and CDR2 SQIVND (reference sequence). Germline trimming cut 1 base from V and 5 bases from J; bases unmatched to any gene: 13. The CDR3 region is CASSIVLKGRGLNEQYF. The CDR3, as DNA: TGTGCCAGTAGTATAGTCCTTAAAGGCAGGGGGCTTAACGAGCAGTACTTC.

The chain has TRBV10-3 and TRBJ2-7; TRBD1 aligns across 8 bases. Per germline, CDR1 ENHRY and CDR2 SYGVKD. The CDR3 spans 12 residues. V shed 8 bases and J 0 bases; nucleotides not matched to a gene: 0. The CDR3 DNA reads TGTGCCATCGGACAGGGCTCCTACGAGCAGTACTTC. Translation: CAIGQGSYEQYF.

This clone turned up a few times. The CDR3 region has the DNA TGCGCCAGCAGCCAAGTACAGAGCTATGGCTACACCTTC. This sequence encodes CASSQVQSYGYTF. The chain recombines TRBV4-1 with TRBJ1-2; unclear D gene. The CDR3 loop spans 13 amino acids. V was clipped by 1 base and J by 4 bases, with 7 bases between them. Germline CDR1 and CDR2: MGHRA and YSYEKL.